The 32 T cell receptor beta chains below were found in one sample sequenced in a study of control samples from healthy donors and cancer patients. Repertoires were generated with immunoSEQ multiplex PCR, while TCRdb's copy carries only in-frame clones and drops some. The repertoire consists of approximately 53,000 clones, with under 95% occurring once and the leading ten covering 0.8% to 1%. The sample was PBMCs. The receptors were sampled from a man aged 30-40 years with colorectal cancer.

Written as DNA, the CDR3 is TGTGCCACGGGCAGCTCCTACAATGAGCAGTTCTTC. It translates to CATGSSYNEQFF. The rearrangement links TRBV15 to TRBJ2-1, with unresolved D. The V end lost 9 bases, the J end lost 0 bases, and 6 bases lay between the germline ends. CDR1 is LNHNV and CDR2 is YYDKDF in the germline V gene (reference sequence). The CDR3 is 12 residues long.

The chain links TRBV19 to TRBJ2-6; D tentatively reads TRBD1 or TRBD2 (6 bases each). The CDR3 covers 16 residues. Trimming removed 7 bases from V and 0 bases from J, with 13 bases in between. Germline V gene lookup returns CDR1 LNHDA and CDR2 SQIVND (reference sequence). For the CDR3, the DNA is TGTGCCAGTAAGGGGGGTTTGCTCTCTGGGGCCAACGTCCTGACTTTC. Its protein product is CASKGGLLSGANVLTF.

V usage is TRBV10-3 and J usage is TRBJ2-7; 7 nucleotides align to TRBD1. After removal of 6 bases from V and 2 bases from J, the junction contained 7 bases not matched to a gene. The CDR3 is 14 residues long. Germline CDR1 ENHRY, CDR2 SYGVKD. In DNA, the CDR3 is TGTGCCATCAGGAACCGGGACAGAACCTACGAGCAGTACTTC. It specifies CAIRNRDRTYEQYF.

Comment on this clone: A junction end diverges from the germline sequence, so it may reflect a read error. The chain is built from TRBV6-1 and TRBJ2-4; a weak D match, TRBD2 (5 bases). CDR3 length: 11 residues. The germline CDR1 and CDR2 sequences are MNHNS and SASEGT. The CDR3 protein is CASSEYAGINF. The CDR3 DNA reads TGTGCCAGCAGTGAATACGCCGGGATCAACTTC.

The CDR3: CASSLGAGDQPQHF. The CDR3 DNA is TGTGCCAGCAGCTTAGGGGCAGGGGACCAGCCCCAGCATTTT. J is TRBJ1-5 and V is TRBV7-6, with D perhaps matching TRBD1 (6 bases). Germline CDR1 is SGHVS and CDR2 is FNYEAQ. The CDR3 totals 14 residues. V was trimmed by 1 base and J by 7 bases, leaving 11 bases between them.

V gene TRBV4-1 combines with J gene TRBJ2-3; 8 nucleotides align to TRBD2. V trimming: 3 bases; J trimming: 4 bases; junction bases outside the gene matches: 9. The CDR3 consists of 16 residues. Germline values: CDR1 MGHRA, CDR2 YSYEKL. The CDR3 DNA reads as TGCGCCAGCAGCCAGGTCGGCGGGGGGCCTCCAGATACGCAGTATTTT. Amino acids: CASSQVGGGPPDTQYF.

In this sample, this clone turned up once. Here the CDR3 DNA reads TGTGCCATCAGTGGACTAGCGGGGGGGCTGGTAGATACGCAGTATTTT. Protein product: CAISGLAGGLVDTQYF. The rearrangement joins TRBV10-3 to TRBJ2-3, with 14 bases fitting TRBD2. CDR1 and CDR2 from the germline V gene are ENHRY and SYGVKD. The junction had 5 bases not matched to a gene; V was cut back by 4 bases and J by 5 bases. The CDR3 contains 16 residues.

The chain has TRBV11-2 and TRBJ1-2; a weak D match, TRBD1 (5 bases). The V end was cut by 5 bases, the J end by 4 bases, with 20 bases between. CDR3 size: 16 residues. Germline V gene sequence: CDR1 SGHAT, CDR2 FQNNGV. The DNA of the CDR3 is TGTGCCAGCAGCCTGGGACCGGGAGGTTTGGGCTATGGCTACACCTTC. Amino acids: CASSLGPGGLGYGYTF.

The chain is built from TRBV29-1 and TRBJ1-1, with D unclear. V was pared by 3 bases and J by 5 bases, with 13 bases between. This CDR3 has 13 residues. Germline CDR1 is SQVTM and CDR2 is ANQGSEA. The CDR3 reads CSVDRRGRTEAFF. The CDR3, as DNA: TGCAGCGTTGATAGGCGGGGAAGGACTGAAGCTTTCTTT. The variable domain in full, with the rest retrieved from reference TRBV29-1 and TRBJ1-1, is SAVISQKPSRDICQRGTSLTIQCQVDSQVTMMFWYRQQPGQSLTLIATANQGSEATYESGFVIDKFPISRPNLTFSTLTVSNMSPEDSSIYLCSVDRRGRTEAFFGQGTRLTVV.

The CDR3 sequence is CASSRDPNTGELFF. In DNA, the CDR3 is TGCGCCAGCAGCCGGGATCCTAACACCGGGGAGCTGTTTTTT. The genes are TRBV5-1 and TRBJ2-2, with a possible D match to TRBD2 (5 bases). The CDR3 sequence is 14 residues long. Trimming took off 4 bases at V and 2 bases at J, with 9 bases between the two ends. The germline V gene has CDR1 SGHRS and CDR2 YFSETQ.

CDR3 residues: CATSFSRTGGIGLYTF. CDR3 in DNA: TGTGCCACCAGTTTTTCCCGAACAGGGGGTATAGGCCTCTACACCTTC. The chain links TRBV24-1 to TRBJ1-2; the match to TRBD1 covers 8 bases. After removal of 6 bases from V and 10 bases from J, the junction contained 18 bases not matched to a gene. Germline V gene data show CDR1 as KGHDR and CDR2 as SFDVKD. The CDR3 loop spans 16 amino acids.

The chain combines TRBV27 with TRBJ1-2; 10 bases are a match to TRBD1. The CDR3 is 15 residues long. Germline V lookup: CDR1 MNHEY, CDR2 SMNVEV (reference sequence). The trim removed 2 bases at V and 8 bases at J, leaving 8 bases unmatched. The CDR3 reads CASSLRDRGYEGYTF. DNA for the CDR3: TGTGCCAGCAGTTTACGGGACAGGGGTTATGAGGGCTACACCTTC.

The chain has TRBV5-1 and TRBJ2-7; 11 bases align to TRBD1. This CDR3 has 14 amino acids. The junction had 2 bases not matched to a gene; V was cut back by 3 bases and J by 3 bases. Per the germline V gene, CDR1 is SGHRS and CDR2 is YFSETQ. The CDR3 loop is CASSWDRGDYEQYF. The DNA for the CDR3 is TGCGCCAGCAGCTGGGACAGGGGGGACTACGAGCAGTACTTC.

This CDR3 reads CASGLPPGQGVGYEQYF. As DNA, the CDR3 is TGTGCTAGTGGTTTGCCACCGGGACAGGGGGTAGGTTACGAGCAGTACTTC. The chain has TRBV12-5 and TRBJ2-7, with TRBD1 matching over 11 bases. The ends lost 2 bases at V and 4 bases at J; junction bases unmatched: 10. This CDR3 is built from 17 residues. Germline V CDR1 and CDR2: LGHNT, FRNRAP.

The chain links TRBV7-8 to TRBJ2-1; 7 bases align to TRBD1. Germline CDR1 is SGHVS and CDR2 is FQNEAQ. V dropped 3 bases and J dropped 3; count of bases not matched to a gene: 11. The CDR3 is 17 amino acids. The CDR3 sequence is CASSLLLNRQGYNEQFF. In DNA form, the CDR3 reads TGTGCCAGCAGCTTGTTGTTGAACAGACAGGGCTACAATGAGCAGTTCTTC.

The chain couples TRBV6-2 or TRBV6-3 to TRBJ2-5, with D maybe TRBD2 (7 bases). V shed 2 bases and J shed 5 bases, with 18 bases lying between them. CDR1 and CDR2 (germline): MNHEY, SVGEGT. This CDR3 region has 16 residues. CDR3 amino acids: CASSYITGRAVETQYF. The CDR3 nucleotides are TGTGCCAGCAGTTACATAACAGGGAGGGCAGTGGAGACCCAGTACTTC.

The rearrangement joins TRBV4-1 to TRBJ1-1, with D uncertain. V gave up 4 bases and J gave up 5 bases, with 20 bases separating them. The CDR3 runs to 16 residues. In germline, CDR1 is MGHRA, CDR2 YSYEKL. The CDR3 DNA reads TGCGCCAGCAGCCCACCAAGGCAGTCCGGGAGGACTGAAGCTTTCTTT. Protein sequence: CASSPPRQSGRTEAFF.

The rearrangement uses TRBV6-4 and TRBJ2-1; TRBD2 aligns across 9 bases. CDR1 is MRHNA, CDR2 SNTAGT, per germline. Unmatched junction bases numbered 13, after V lost 4 bases and J lost 15 bases. The CDR3 covers 14 residues. The CDR3 DNA follows: TGTGCCAGCAGTGGCTCTTATACCGGGACTAGCTCGTTCTTC. It encodes CASSGSYTGTSSFF.

The rearrangement joins TRBV7-8 to TRBJ2-2, with D uncertain. The V gene lost 2 bases and the J gene lost 0 bases, with 13 bases spanning the gap. Germline CDR1 reads SGHVS; CDR2 reads FQNEAQ. This CDR3 spans 17 amino acids. CDR3 DNA sequence: TGTGCCAGCAGCTTAAGTAGCCGAGCCGCGAACACCGGGGAGCTGTTTTTT. Translated: CASSLSSRAANTGELFF.

The chain links TRBV7-2 to TRBJ1-5; 7 bases fit TRBD1. This CDR3 is built from 15 residues. The V gene's germline CDR1 is SGHTA and CDR2 FQGNSA. The V segment lost 4 bases and the J segment 4 bases; nucleotides outside the gene matches: 7. The CDR3 coding sequence is TGTGCCAGCAGCTACCGGACAGGAAGTAATCAGCCCCAGCATTTT. This sequence encodes CASSYRTGSNQPQHF.

The chain joins TRBV29-1 to TRBJ2-7, with TRBD2 matching over 10 bases. Germline CDR1 reads SQVTM; CDR2 reads ANQGSEA. The J segment lost 2 bases and the V segment lost 5 bases, leaving 6 bases of the junction unmatched. This CDR3 spans 14 amino acids. The CDR3 spells CSVLLAGRAYEQYF. The CDR3 bases are TGCAGCGTTTTACTAGCGGGAAGAGCCTACGAGCAGTACTTC.

Concerning this clone itself: The junction departs from germline at one end; a sequencing error may be responsible. J is TRBJ1-2 and V is TRBV4-3; D gene unclear. CDR3 length: 17 residues. Germline CDR1 is LGHNA and CDR2 is YSLEER. The CDR3 nucleotides are TGCCCCAGCAGCCAATATTTGGTGGCCACACGACTCTATGGCTACACCTTC. It is translated as CPSSQYLVATRLYGYTF.

The chain has TRBV27 and TRBJ1-4; weak D call: TRBD1 (5 bases). Germline-derived CDR1 and CDR2 are MNHEY and SMNVEV (reference sequence). This CDR3 region has 15 residues. V gave up 4 bases and J gave up 3 bases, with 12 bases separating them. The CDR3 nucleotides read TGTGCCAGCAGTTCTACAGGAGGATCTAATGAAAAACTGTTTTTT. Translation gives CASSSTGGSNEKLFF.

The rearrangement joins TRBV19 to TRBJ2-4; 7 positions match TRBD1. After removal of 11 bases from V and 4 bases from J, the junction contained 11 bases not matched to a gene. There are 14 residues in the CDR3. Germline lookup yields CDR1 LNHDA and CDR2 SQIVND (reference sequence). The CDR3 here is CAGELGTEKNIQYF. In DNA, the CDR3 is TGTGCCGGGGAACTGGGGACAGAAAAAAACATTCAGTACTTC.

The V call is TRBV9, the J call TRBJ2-4; a weak D match, TRBD2 (6 bases). The CDR3 has 18 amino acids. Germline-derived CDR1 and CDR2 are SGDLS and YYNGEE. V was shortened by 7 bases and J by 0 bases, with 23 bases between the two germline ends. The CDR3 DNA sequence: TGTGCCAGCGGCCCCCAGGCGGGGCCCGTACTAGCCAAAAACATTCAGTACTTC. This translates into CASGPQAGPVLAKNIQYF.

The chain links TRBV6-2 or TRBV6-3 to TRBJ2-7, with D perhaps matching TRBD1 (5 bases). There are 12 residues in the CDR3. Germline CDR1 reads MNHEY; CDR2 reads SVGEGT. Trimming cost V 5 bases and J 5 bases, with 10 bases left between them. The CDR3 DNA sequence: TGTGCCAGCAGTCCAGGGTTGCACGAGCAGTACTTC. Its protein product is CASSPGLHEQYF.

This rearrangement joins TRBV10-3 to TRBJ1-5; perhaps TRBD1 as D (6 bases). From germline, CDR1 is ENHRY and CDR2 SYGVKD. This CDR3 has 14 residues. Trimming took 6 bases from V and 5 from J, leaving 14 bases between them. CDR3 residues: CAISRGGEDQPQHF. As DNA, the CDR3 is TGTGCCATCAGCAGGGGAGGAGAAGATCAGCCCCAGCATTTT.

The chain has TRBV30 and TRBJ2-1; 7 nucleotides agree with TRBD1. The CDR3 has 15 residues. V shed 3 bases and J 6 bases; nucleotides not matched to a gene: 11. From germline, CDR1 is GTSNPN and CDR2 SVGIG (reference sequence). CDR3 residues: CAWRDTQGESNEQFF. The CDR3 bases are TGTGCCTGGAGGGACACCCAGGGGGAAAGCAATGAGCAGTTCTTC.

The V gene is TRBV5-4, the J gene TRBJ1-2; D is uncertain. The CDR3 loop spans 15 amino acids. From germline, CDR1 is SGHNT and CDR2 YYREEE (reference sequence). Deletions cut 4 bases from V and 4 bases from J, with 17 bases between. In DNA form, the CDR3 reads TGTGCCAGCAGCGGAGGACCGAGCATCACCTATGGCTACACCTTC. It translates to CASSGGPSITYGYTF.

V gene TRBV18 combines with J gene TRBJ2-2, with D perhaps TRBD1 or TRBD2 (6 bases each). This CDR3 spans 17 amino acids. Per the germline V gene, CDR1 is KGHSH and CDR2 is LQKENI. V dropped 1 base and J dropped 6 bases, with 18 bases sitting between them. CDR3 sequence reads: CASSPRRGDLGAGELFF. In DNA form, the CDR3 reads TGTGCCAGCTCACCACGTAGGGGGGATCTCGGCGCCGGGGAGCTGTTTTTT.

The chain carries TRBV2 and TRBJ1-2; D ambiguous. The germline V gene has CDR1 SNHLY and CDR2 FYNNEI. The CDR3 contains 15 residues. V was shortened by 4 bases and J by 0 bases, with 12 bases between the two germline ends. For the CDR3, the DNA is TGTGCCAGCAGTGCTCGTCGGGGTACTAACTATGGCTACACCTTC. Translation gives CASSARRGTNYGYTF.

The chain has TRBV7-8 and TRBJ1-6; D possibly corresponds to TRBD1 (5 bases). Between the trimmed V and J ends, which lost 5 bases and 0 bases, there was a span of 14 bases. Germline V gene data show CDR1 as SGHVS and CDR2 as FQNEAQ. The CDR3 length is 17 residues. CDR3 in amino acids: CASSLASGTSYNSPLHF. The CDR3 bases are TGTGCCAGCAGCCTCGCATCAGGGACCTCCTATAATTCACCCCTCCACTTT.